This T cell receptor beta chain was identified in a study of T cell repertoires in cytomegalovirus infection. This clonotype has more than one count but fewer than ten. Its antigen is not known. Notes on the study in general: In two of eight donors, the top clonotype was HLA-C-restricted CMV-specific.

TCRdb re-derived calls from the reads in MiXCR, one entry per CDR3 protein. The sample holds about 160,000 distinct CDR3 sequences, less than 25% seen once. This sequence originates from a human donor in good health (CMV status not recorded). Some clones in this sample may be carry-over from other donors' samples. Sequenced here: CD8+ T cells from cultured PBMCs, sampled from culture after CMV antigen stimulation.

CDR3 coding DNA: TGTGCCAGCAGTGGGGGACAGGGACAGTCTGGGGCCAACGTCCTGACTTTC. It codes for CASSGGQGQSGANVLTF. This rearrangement joins TRBV7-2 to TRBJ2-6, with 9 bases lining up with TRBD1. Germline V gene data show CDR1 as SGHTA and CDR2 as FQGNSA. The CDR3 length is 17 residues. The trim removed 6 bases at V and 1 base at J, leaving 7 bases unmatched.